This TCR beta chain was found in a study of T cell clonality in common variable immunodeficiency (dated by TCRdb to between 2014 and 2016). On the study overall, not on this receptor specifically: According to the authors, figuring out what caused the increased clonality in CVID would require sequencing the repertoires of T cell subpopulations. Differences among patients in the CVID cohort limited the correlations between repertoire features and clinical complications. CVID TCRbeta sequences reportedly showed fewer deletions and N-nucleotide insertions and lacked highly modified clones with 13 or more V deletions. Healthy controls shared more TCRbeta clones with each other than CVID subjects shared among themselves (p < 0.0001). Even though DNA input was equal, the average per sample came to about 81,820 unique sequences for controls compared with around 32,000 for CVID samples. Compared with healthy controls, CVID subjects showed increased TCRbeta clonality (t-test p = 0.018), a feature most characteristic of about a third of subjects.

The sample holds many counts of this clone. No cognate antigen has been identified for it. The CDR3 goes on 3 residues after the read ends, and that part is filled in from the germline J gene. Most of the CVID patients and most of the healthy controls were of Caucasian heritage. Heparinized peripheral whole blood samples of roughly 5 to 8.5 ml were obtained from each donor. Genomic DNA from adults with common variable immune deficiency (CVID) and from healthy adult controls was the source for sequencing TCRbeta CDR3 repertoires. The control group comprised 22 healthy adult volunteers, about 12 female and around ten male, aged roughly 20 to 66 years with a mean age of approximately 30. To isolate peripheral blood mononuclear cells, diluted blood was subjected to density centrifugation over Hypaque 1077 or Ficoll-Paque. Genomic DNA was extracted from unsorted mononuclear cells by Qiagen column purification or by a centrifugation-based method.

CVID samples and control samples contributed equivalent amounts of genomic DNA as sequencing input. For every sample, a 60 bp segment covering the rearranged TCRbeta CDR3 region was amplified and then sequenced. The immunoSEQ assay, a bias-corrected multiplex PCR combined with high-throughput sequencing, was used to amplify TCRbeta. Under the source paper's analysis protocol: Each unique nucleotide sequence was treated as a clone and annotated with V, D and J genes, copy number and frequency. Sequences were labeled productive if in frame, and non-productive if out of frame or containing stop codons. As previously described, Shannon's entropy was used to calculate clonality. The predicted amino acid sequences of productive clones were used to derive the mean CDR3 Kyte-Doolittle hydropathy. Using the R hclust function, scaled V gene usage was clustered hierarchically with Manhattan distance and complete linkage. Sharing of clones by CDR3 amino acid sequence was evaluated by resampling 12 repertoires per group over 100 rounds. The repertoires were screened for 70 published EBV-specific TCRbeta sequences and around 250 published CMV-specific TCRbeta sequences. After a couple of CVID samples that produced fewer than 10,000 sequences were dropped from the analysis, around 40 CVID repertoires remained. TCRdb retrieved this table from immuneACCESS and kept in-frame rearrangements only. Not all clones are present; in checked studies, unresolved V genes account for under half, and no reason is known for the remainder. That table supplies the V and J calls and clone size; D and trimming were determined from the DNA. In this sample, tens of thousands of clones appear, none counted once only. The ten largest clones capture 2.8% of the sample.

The CDR3 runs 12 amino acids, cysteine and phenylalanine included. The DNA has 27 bases, all within the CDR3, and is read from base 1. CDR1 DFQATT and CDR2 SNEGSKA are derived from the germline V gene (reference sequence). After removal of 4 bases from V and 6 bases from J, the junction retains 6 bases not matched to a gene. Source material: peripheral blood mononuclear cells. This chain is built from TRBV20-1 and TRBJ2-7, and 7 junction bases match TRBD1. The sequence was collected from a person aged 18 to 70 in good health. CDR3 loop: CSAIDRASEQYF. The sequenced part of the CDR3 DNA is TGCAGTGCTATCGACAGGGCGAGCGAG.